Here is one TCR beta chain with its context. Trimming cost V 4 bases and J 6 bases; bases outside gene matches: 9. Germline V gene data show CDR1 as SGHAT and CDR2 as FQDESV (reference sequence). This CDR3 has 14 amino acids. The data were obtained in a study of shared clonotypes between healthy human individuals. Sequencing used immunoSEQ multiplex PCR; TCRdb keeps in-frame clones, though not all of them. There are roughly 320,000 clones in the sample; roughly 91% occur only once, and 15% to 20% lies in the top ten. Free of recent acute infections or vaccinations, the donors were healthy HIV-negative adults. Caucasian adults residing in Nashville, Tennessee made up all the donors.

The sample was memory CD8+ T cells sorted from blood. Subset described: CD45RO+ cells pooled with CCR7-negative TemRA cells. The sequence came from a man between 18 and 35 years old in good health. The gene calls are TRBV11-1 and TRBJ2-7, with 7 bases matching TRBD2. DNA of the CDR3: TGTGCCAGCAGCTCCGGGACTAATTCCCTCGAGCAGTACTTC. Amino acids: CASSSGTNSLEQYF.